This T cell receptor (beta chain) was sequenced in a study of cytomegalovirus exposure and HLA in healthy donors. Study results and limitations: The later analysis indicated that the majority of CMV-associated TCR beta chains appeared HLA-restricted. A few chains tied to CMV proved CMV antigen-specific in vitro. Earlier findings revealed that most TCR beta V segments proved productive either about 87% or about 30% of the time.

As concerns this clone: Its antigen is unknown.

The PCR was carried out with 60 Vbeta primers and 13 Jbeta primers. Clones were sequenced by immunoSEQ multiplex PCR, and TCRdb holds only the in-frame ones, with some missing. The table shows about 160,000 clones, with roughly 70% occurring only once. This CDR3 is 14 amino acids long. V shed 3 bases and J shed 2 bases, with 9 bases lying between them. CDR1 is MNHEY and CDR2 is SVGAGI in the germline V gene. The gene calls are TRBV6-5 and TRBJ2-3, with D perhaps TRBD1 (5 bases). Sequenced input: PBMCs. The receptor was derived from a man aged 35 to 55 in good health and CMV-seropositive. CDR3 in DNA: TGTGCCAGCAGTTATCGACAGCACACAGATACGCAGTATTTT. Its translation: CASSYRQHTDTQYF.